Below, one T cell receptor (beta chain) is given with its context. The antigen remains unidentified. Both 60 Vbeta primers and 13 Jbeta primers went into the PCR. Sequenced by immunoSEQ multiplex PCR; TCRdb stores in-frame clones only, minus some. The profile shows more than 70,000 clones, 70% to 85% of them singletons. The data were obtained in a study of cytomegalovirus exposure and HLA in healthy donors. Each of the donors was a healthy bone marrow donor. Whole-study findings and limits: Productive rates of about 90% or about 30% were seen for most TCR beta V segments in an earlier analysis. Highly shared variants forming one cluster were likely a sequencing artifact. Excluded: some indistinguishable V segments such as TRBV6-2 and TRBV6-3.

Germline trimming cut 3 bases from V and 5 bases from J; bases unmatched to any gene: 4. In germline, CDR1 is KGHSH, CDR2 LQKENI. This CDR3 region has 14 residues. The J gene is TRBJ2-7, the V gene TRBV18; 10 positions match TRBD1. The source of this sequence is a man younger than 40 in good health and CMV-seropositive. Sequenced: PBMCs. The DNA of the CDR3 is TGTGCCAGCTCACCTACCGGGACAGGGGACGAGCAGTACTTC. Protein product: CASSPTGTGDEQYF.